This is a list of T cell receptor beta chains from one sample in a study of neurological immune-mediated disorders. TCRdb recomputed calls from the 5' RACE reads with MiXCR, one row per CDR3 protein. The sample shows more than 75,000 distinct CDR3 sequences, roughly 4.8% of them seen only once. Sequencing was done on a sample of PBMCs. These receptors were obtained from a woman aged 25 to 45 with multiple sclerosis. Each CDR3 is given with its conserved first and last residue. Fields, in order: V gene, clone size, J gene, CDR3 length, D gene, CDR3 DNA, CDR3 protein. The D gene is left open where the match is weak. Clone size, where shown, is once, few, many, or a class for clones that have expanded.

v_gene: TRBV5-1
abundance: .
j_gene: TRBJ2-1
len: 14
d_gene: TRBD1
CDR3nt: TGCGCCAGCCGCGCAGGGGGCCCTTACAATGAGCAGTTCTTC
CDR3aa: CASRAGGPYNEQFF

v_gene: TRBV5-1
abundance: few
j_gene: TRBJ2-1
len: 13
d_gene: .
CDR3nt: TGCGCCAGCAGCCCGGGACTCTACAATGAGCAGTTCTTC
CDR3aa: CASSPGLYNEQFF

v_gene: TRBV28
abundance: many
j_gene: TRBJ2-5
len: 15
d_gene: TRBD1
CDR3nt: TGTGCCAGCAGTCCTCGAGACAGGGGTCAAGAGACCCAGTACTTC
CDR3aa: CASSPRDRGQETQYF

v_gene: TRBV20-1
abundance: many
j_gene: TRBJ1-1
len: 12
d_gene: .
CDR3nt: TGCAGTGCTGCCTGGGGACCCACTGAAGCTTTCTTT
CDR3aa: CSAAWGPTEAFF

v_gene: TRBV11-2
abundance: many
j_gene: TRBJ1-2
len: 17
d_gene: .
CDR3nt: TGTGCCAGCAGCTTAAGGGCTCCGGGAGAGGGGAACTCTGGCTACACCTTC
CDR3aa: CASSLRAPGEGNSGYTF

v_gene: TRBV5-1
abundance: many
j_gene: TRBJ2-2
len: 17
d_gene: TRBD2
CDR3nt: TGCGCCAGCAGCTCGGGACTAGCGGGAGTAGGGATCGGGGAGCTGTTTTTT
CDR3aa: CASSSGLAGVGIGELFF

v_gene: TRBV20-1
abundance: many
j_gene: TRBJ2-2
len: 17
d_gene: .
CDR3nt: TGCAGTGCTAGAGATCTGGTCGTGAGGGGATATACCGGGGAGCTGTTTTTT
CDR3aa: CSARDLVVRGYTGELFF

v_gene: TRBV15
abundance: many
j_gene: TRBJ1-2
len: 16
d_gene: .
CDR3nt: TGTGCCACCAGCTCCCCGGGGGAGATGGCTAACTATGGCTACACCTTC
CDR3aa: CATSSPGEMANYGYTF

v_gene: TRBV20-1
abundance: .
j_gene: TRBJ2-1
len: 15
d_gene: .
CDR3nt: TGCAGTGCTAGAGATTGGGAGGCTGCTAACAATGAGCAGTTCTTC
CDR3aa: CSARDWEAANNEQFF

v_gene: TRBV10-3
abundance: many
j_gene: TRBJ1-1
len: 13
d_gene: TRBD1
CDR3nt: TGTGCCATCAGTCCAGACAGGGACACTGAAGCTTTCTTT
CDR3aa: CAISPDRDTEAFF